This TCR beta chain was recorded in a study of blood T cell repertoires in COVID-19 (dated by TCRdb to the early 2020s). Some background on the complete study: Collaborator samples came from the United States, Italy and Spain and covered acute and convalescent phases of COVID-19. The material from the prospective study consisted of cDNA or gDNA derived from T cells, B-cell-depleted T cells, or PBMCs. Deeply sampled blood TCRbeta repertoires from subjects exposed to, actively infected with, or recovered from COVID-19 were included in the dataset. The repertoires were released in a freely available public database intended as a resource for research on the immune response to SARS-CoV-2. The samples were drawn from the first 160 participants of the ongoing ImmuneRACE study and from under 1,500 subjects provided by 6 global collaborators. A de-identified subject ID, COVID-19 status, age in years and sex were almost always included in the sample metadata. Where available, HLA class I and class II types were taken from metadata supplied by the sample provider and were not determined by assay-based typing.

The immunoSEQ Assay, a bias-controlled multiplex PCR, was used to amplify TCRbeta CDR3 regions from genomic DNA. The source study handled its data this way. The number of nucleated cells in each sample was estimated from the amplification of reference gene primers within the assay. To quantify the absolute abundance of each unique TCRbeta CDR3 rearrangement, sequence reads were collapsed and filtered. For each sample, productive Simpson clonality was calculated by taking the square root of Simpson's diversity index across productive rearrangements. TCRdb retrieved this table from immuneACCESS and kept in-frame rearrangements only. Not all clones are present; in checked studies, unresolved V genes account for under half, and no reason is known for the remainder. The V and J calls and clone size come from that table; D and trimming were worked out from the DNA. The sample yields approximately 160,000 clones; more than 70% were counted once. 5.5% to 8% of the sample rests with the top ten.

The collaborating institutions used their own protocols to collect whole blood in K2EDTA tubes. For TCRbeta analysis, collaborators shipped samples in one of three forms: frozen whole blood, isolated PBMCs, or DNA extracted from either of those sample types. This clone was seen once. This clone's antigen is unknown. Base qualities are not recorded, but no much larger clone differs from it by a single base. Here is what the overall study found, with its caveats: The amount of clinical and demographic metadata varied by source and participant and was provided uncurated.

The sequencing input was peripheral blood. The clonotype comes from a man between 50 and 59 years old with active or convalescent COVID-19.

The sequenced DNA is TGTGCCAGCAGCCAAGAGGAAGAGACAAATCACCCAGGGAACTATGGCTACACCTTC. Its translation reads: CASSQEEETNHPGNYGYTF. The sequence joins TRBV3-1 (or the pseudogene TRBV3-2) to TRBJ1-2; TRBD1 is a weak D gene call, 5 bases matching. Trimming takes 0 bases from V and 2 bases from J, and the germline ends sit 22 bases apart. The CDR3 runs 19 amino acids, cysteine and phenylalanine included. Only the CDR3 region is kept as DNA, spanning 57 bases read in frame from base 1. The germline V gene (reference sequence) yields LGHDT for CDR1 and YNNKEL for CDR2.